This T cell receptor beta chain is from a study of cytomegalovirus exposure and HLA in healthy donors. Whole-study context: A data release that came early held roughly 85 million unique TCRs from HLA-typed donors.

Worth noting for this clone: As yet, its antigen is unknown.

A multiplex PCR was run with 60 Vbeta primers and 13 Jbeta primers. Original processing methods: A later analysis tallied approximately 87 million unique TCR beta chains, about 11 million of them shared. Measured with immunoSEQ multiplex PCR; TCRdb has only the in-frame clones, and not every one. D and trimming were read from the DNA, whereas the V and J calls and clone size are those reported in that table. The table lists fewer than 200,000 clones, 85% of them singletons. Findings and limits, study-wide: The study carried out a later analysis of TCR beta sequences. It associated 15,000 to 20,000 of them with specific HLA alleles at a false discovery rate of 0.05. The likely origin of a cluster of highly shared sequence variants was a sequencing artifact.

Germline V gene data show CDR1 as SGHDT and CDR2 as YYEEEE. The germline V and J ends were trimmed by 0 bases and 4 bases, with 8 bases remaining between them. The CDR3 sequence is 15 residues long. The TCR comes from a man aged 25-40 years in good health and CMV-seropositive. Specimen: PBMCs. The chain carries TRBV5-6 and TRBJ2-6, with a weak D call TRBD2 (6 bases). The CDR3 sequence is CASSLAGVGANVLTF. CDR3 in DNA: TGTGCCAGCAGCTTGGCGGGGGTCGGGGCCAACGTCCTGACTTTC. The complete variable domain, with remaining parts taken from reference TRBV5-6 and TRBJ2-6, reads DAGVTQSPTHLIKTRGQQVTLRCSPKSGHDTVSWYQQALGQGPQFIFQYYEEEERQRGNFPDRFSGHQFPNYSSELNVNALLLGDSALYLCASSLAGVGANVLTFGAGSRLTVL.